This entry lists 16 T cell receptor beta chains sequenced from one sample in a study of regulatory T cells in long-lasting Graves disease. CDR3-region Arm-PCR and iRepertoire HTBI primers produced the TCR beta libraries. A single record per CDR3 protein comes from TCRdb applying MiXCR to the multiplex PCR reads. The sample holds a few hundred thousand distinct CDR3 sequences; approximately 25% are singletons and the top ten take roughly a quarter. The time point is: persistent/refractory GD, antithyroid drugs over 5 years with positive TRAb. From RNA extracted from PBMCs, the TCR library was made. The specimen comprised peripheral blood mononuclear cells (PBMCs), sampled when the disease was refractory, from a patient treated with antithyroid drugs. Receptors originate from a woman in her thirties or forties with Graves disease.

The table lists this clonotype with many counts. As DNA, the CDR3 is TGTGCCAGCAGCCCACGTTGGGGGTCCTACAATGAGCAGTTCTTC. Residues: CASSPRWGSYNEQFF. The rearrangement links TRBV6-1 to TRBJ2-1; perhaps D is TRBD1 or TRBD2 (5 bases each). V lost 6 bases and J 1 base, leaving 13 bases between the germline ends. CDR1 MNHNS and CDR2 SASEGT come from the germline V gene. The CDR3 covers 15 residues.

This clonotype was picked up many times. The V gene is TRBV19, the J gene TRBJ1-2; tentative D call: TRBD1 (5 bases). This CDR3 has 14 residues. The germline V gene has CDR1 LNHDA and CDR2 SQIVND (reference sequence). Trimming cost V 4 bases and J 2 bases, with 11 bases left between them. The CDR3 here is CASSTGRGNYGYTF. The CDR3 region has the DNA TGTGCCAGTAGTACGGGACGGGGGAACTATGGCTACACCTTC.

About this clonotype itself: A read error may be the cause here, since a much bigger clone is one base away. The V call is TRBV20-1, the J call TRBJ2-7, with TRBD2 identical over 7 bases. CDR3 length: 14 residues. CDR1 is DFQATT and CDR2 is SNEGSKA in the germline V gene (reference sequence). V gave up 1 base and J gave up 6 bases; unmatched junction bases: 9. CDR3 amino acids: CSARGRRERGEQYF. The CDR3 nucleotides are TGCAGTGCTAGAGGTAGGCGGGAGAGAGGCGAGCAGTACTTC.

There are many counts of this clonotype. The CDR3 sequence is CASSLSGLGAETQYF. For the CDR3, the DNA is TGTGCCAGCAGCCTATCGGGACTAGGGGCGGAGACCCAGTACTTC. The chain is built from TRBV7-3 and TRBJ2-5; the match to TRBD2 covers 8 bases. J lost 5 bases, V lost 5 bases, and 10 bases had no gene match. This CDR3 has 15 residues. Germline V gene data show CDR1 as SGHTA and CDR2 as FQGTGA.

At least ten counts were recorded for this clonotype. This sequence joins TRBV9 and TRBJ2-5; D may be TRBD1 (6 bases). Germline V gene lookup returns CDR1 SGDLS and CDR2 YYNGEE. V gave up 4 bases and J gave up 2 bases, with 15 bases separating them. The CDR3 has 15 residues. The chain's CDR3 is CASSPEGTQQETQYF. In DNA, the CDR3 is TGTGCCAGCAGCCCCGAAGGGACACAACAAGAGACCCAGTACTTC.

This clonotype appeared a few times. The chain recombines TRBV7-2 with TRBJ2-7; no firm D call. The CDR3 extends over 14 amino acids. V was shortened by 2 bases and J by 2 bases, with 10 bases between the two germline ends. Germline V gene data show CDR1 as SGHTA and CDR2 as FQGNSA. In DNA, the CDR3 is TGTGCCAGCAGCTTAATTGGCGGACCCTACGAGCAGTACTTC. It translates to CASSLIGGPYEQYF.

This clonotype was recorded a few times. The gene calls are TRBV9 and TRBJ2-7, with no clear D. V gave up 0 bases and J gave up 6 bases, with 7 bases separating them. This CDR3 has 12 amino acids. Per germline, CDR1 SGDLS and CDR2 YYNGEE. The DNA of the CDR3 is TGTGCCAGCAGCGTAGGGGCCTCCGAGCAGTACTTC. Translating it yields CASSVGASEQYF.

In its sample, this clonotype was seen a few times. The J gene is TRBJ2-4, the V gene TRBV13; 10 bases map to TRBD1. With V trimmed by 2 bases and J by 9 bases, 13 bases remained unmatched. The CDR3 is made up of 17 amino acids. Germline CDR1 and CDR2: PRHDT and FYEKMQ (reference sequence). CDR3 bases: TGTGCCAGCAGCTTACACGAGACAGGGGGCGTCTTGAGCATTCAGTACTTC. Its protein product is CASSLHETGGVLSIQYF.

This clonotype was counted between two and nine times. In nucleotides, the CDR3 is TGCAGCGTTGTGGTTGGGTACGAGCAGTACTTC. Encoded protein: CSVVVGYEQYF. The V gene is TRBV29-1, the J gene TRBJ2-7, with D unclear. Germline V CDR1 and CDR2: SQVTM, ANQGSEA. This CDR3 region has 11 residues. V dropped 4 bases and J dropped 4 bases, with 8 bases sitting between them.

This chain uses TRBV15 with TRBJ1-4, with D perhaps matching TRBD1 (5 bases). The germline V gene has CDR1 LNHNV and CDR2 YYDKDF (reference sequence). The CDR3 runs 16 residues. Trimming took off 0 bases at V and 2 bases at J, with 10 bases between the two ends. CDR3 coding DNA: TGTGCCACCAGCAGAGATGGGGCGGTTACTAATGAAAAACTGTTTTTT. Translating it yields CATSRDGAVTNEKLFF.

The sample holds many counts of this clonotype. The gene calls are TRBV10-3 and TRBJ2-5; D gene ambiguous. The germline gives CDR1 ENHRY, CDR2 SYGVKD. The CDR3 runs 15 residues. Trimming removed 3 bases from V and 3 bases from J, with 14 bases in between. CDR3 sequence reads: CAISDPKDVEETQYF. In nucleotides, the CDR3 is TGTGCCATCAGTGACCCCAAGGACGTAGAAGAGACCCAGTACTTC.

For this clonotype: This may arise from a read error, as a much more abundant clone is one base away. V usage is TRBV30 and J usage is TRBJ1-4; no definite D call. The germline V and J ends were trimmed by 4 bases and 0 bases, with 12 bases remaining between them. Per germline, CDR1 GTSNPN and CDR2 SVGIG (reference sequence). This CDR3 contains 15 residues. This chain's CDR3 is CAWKRGHATNEKLFF. CDR3 in DNA: TGTGCCTGGAAGAGAGGCCACGCAACTAATGAAAAACTGTTTTTT.

This clonotype was seen repeatedly, ten times or more. This chain links TRBV2 with TRBJ1-2; TRBD1 is a possible D gene (6 bases). Trimming removed 6 bases from V and 7 bases from J, with 18 bases in between. This CDR3 has 14 amino acids. Germline CDR1 SNHLY, CDR2 FYNNEI. The CDR3 loop is CASRPTGPSGGYTF. In DNA, the CDR3 is TGTGCCAGCAGACCCACAGGGCCTAGCGGTGGCTACACCTTC.

The chain recombines TRBV20-1 with TRBJ2-1, with D perhaps TRBD2 (5 bases). This CDR3 is 17 amino acids long. Germline values: CDR1 DFQATT, CDR2 SNEGSKA (reference sequence). V shed 0 bases and J shed 0 bases, with 15 bases lying between them. CDR3 residues: CSARDLSGLSSYNEQFF. The CDR3 DNA is TGCAGTGCTAGAGATCTCAGCGGTTTAAGCTCCTACAATGAGCAGTTCTTC.

V is TRBV5-4 and J is TRBJ2-7; possible D gene TRBD2, 5 bases. The CDR3 length is 16 residues. V dropped 6 bases and J dropped 3 bases, with 22 bases sitting between them. The germline CDR1 and CDR2 sequences are SGHNT and YYREEE (reference sequence). As DNA, the CDR3 is TGTGCCAGCAAGCAAGGAGAAGGAGGACGACTCTACGAGCAGTACTTC. It specifies CASKQGEGGRLYEQYF.

This clonotype was counted at least ten times. This chain connects TRBV12-3 or TRBV12-4 to TRBJ1-1; 7 bases align to TRBD1. The trim removed 5 bases at V and 10 bases at J, leaving 13 bases unmatched. CDR3 size: 14 residues. The CDR3 region is CASSTGQSSSGAFF. CDR3 bases: TGTGCCAGCAGTACGGGACAGAGCTCCTCCGGAGCTTTCTTT.